Following are 10 T cell receptor beta chains from one sample sequenced in a study of T cells in tuberculosis listed by TCRdb under 2018. Library creation used the immunoSEQ multiplex PCR assay. TCRdb limited this immuneACCESS table to in-frame rearrangements with V and J called. A share of clones is missing; checked studies link under half to unresolved V genes, and the rest is unexplained. For this sample there are tens of thousands of clones; roughly 97% appear just once. About 6.3% of the sample is held by the ten biggest clonotypes. The specimen sequenced was PBMCs. The receptors come from a donor between 5 and 29 years old with latent tuberculosis or without tuberculosis infection.

The genes are TRBV6-6 and TRBJ2-7; 8 bases fit TRBD1. V shed 2 bases and J 6 bases; nucleotides not matched to a gene: 3. This CDR3 contains 13 residues. Per the germline V gene, CDR1 is MNHNY and CDR2 is SVGAGI (reference sequence). The CDR3 bases are TGTGCCAGCAGTTACGCAGGGGGCCTCGAGCAGTACTTC. It codes for CASSYAGGLEQYF.

The sample holds one count of this clone. V usage is TRBV19 and J usage is TRBJ2-7; D is unclear. V dropped 11 bases and J dropped 5 bases, with 19 bases sitting between them. CDR3 length equals 13 residues. CDR1 is LNHDA, CDR2 SQIVND, per germline (reference sequence). The CDR3 DNA follows: TGTGCCTCAAGACTTTCACCGCACCACGAGCAGTACTTC. It translates to CASRLSPHHEQYF.

The chain has TRBV9 and TRBJ2-2; 11 bases agree with TRBD2. This CDR3 comprises 16 residues. Germline V gene data show CDR1 as SGDLS and CDR2 as YYNGEE. Germline trimming cut 3 bases from V and 2 bases from J; bases unmatched to any gene: 3. The CDR3 spells CASSGTSGQNTGELFF. In DNA, the CDR3 is TGTGCCAGCAGCGGGACTAGCGGGCAAAACACCGGGGAGCTGTTTTTT. Full variable domain (rest looked up from reference TRBV9 and TRBJ2-2): DSGVTQTPKHLITATGQRVTLRCSPRSGDLSVYWYQQSLDQGLQFLIQYYNGEERAKGNILERFSAQQFPDLHSELNLSSLELGDSALYFCASSGTSGQNTGELFFGEGSRLTVL.

The chain joins TRBV5-5 to TRBJ2-7; no reliable D call. V lost 2 bases, J lost 3 bases, and 12 bases lay in between. Germline V gene data show CDR1 as SGHKS and CDR2 as YYEKEE (reference sequence). This CDR3 is 14 amino acids long. DNA for the CDR3: TGTGCCAGCAGCTTCGGTCCTGGCGGCTACGAGCAGTACTTC. Translation gives CASSFGPGGYEQYF.

The genes are TRBV5-1 and TRBJ2-6; TRBD2 might be the D (6 bases). Deletions cut 4 bases from V and 0 bases from J, with 14 bases between. The CDR3 spans 17 residues. Germline V gene data show CDR1 as SGHRS and CDR2 as YFSETQ. Here the CDR3 reads CASSPGSGTSGANVLTF. The CDR3 coding sequence is TGCGCCAGCAGCCCCGGGAGCGGTACCTCTGGGGCCAACGTCCTGACTTTC.

The chain uses TRBV19 and TRBJ2-1, with D perhaps matching TRBD1 (7 bases). Germline V gene sequence: CDR1 LNHDA, CDR2 SQIVND (reference sequence). V was shortened by 7 bases and J by 2 bases, with 15 bases between the two germline ends. The CDR3 loop spans 15 amino acids. CDR3 region: CASKQAGGPYNEQFF. The CDR3 nucleotides are TGTGCCAGTAAGCAGGCAGGGGGGCCCTACAATGAGCAGTTCTTC.

The rearrangement links TRBV5-6 to TRBJ1-1; D not certain. The CDR3 spans 13 residues. Germline assignment: CDR1 SGHDT and CDR2 YYEEEE. Trimming pared 2 bases from V and 1 base from J, leaving 6 bases between. CDR3 nucleotides: TGTGCCAGCAGCTTAGGAGCGAACACTGAAGCTTTCTTT. Translated, it gives CASSLGANTEAFF.

The chain employs TRBV29-1 and TRBJ1-5, with TRBD1 identical over 7 bases. V gave up 6 bases and J gave up 7 bases; unmatched junction bases: 9. This CDR3 spans 13 amino acids. Germline CDR1 and CDR2: SQVTM and ANQGSEA. CDR3 sequence: CSVLGQVGQPQHF. In DNA form, the CDR3 reads TGCAGCGTCTTAGGACAGGTCGGACAGCCCCAGCATTTT.

The rearrangement joins TRBV6-4 to TRBJ2-1; 8 nucleotides agree with TRBD2. Germline values: CDR1 MRHNA, CDR2 SNTAGT. The CDR3 is 16 residues long. The V segment lost 4 bases and the J segment 8 bases; nucleotides outside the gene matches: 13. The CDR3 loop is CASSVLAGGRRDEQFF. The CDR3 nucleotides read TGTGCCAGCAGTGTCCTCGCGGGGGGCCGCCGGGATGAGCAGTTCTTC.

This CDR3 is CASSARQGARSTYNEQFF. CDR3 nucleotide sequence: TGTGCCAGCAGCGCACGACAGGGGGCTAGGAGTACATACAATGAGCAGTTCTTC. J is TRBJ2-1 and V is TRBV7-8, with 10 bases lining up with TRBD1. The ends lost 5 bases at V and 4 bases at J; junction bases unmatched: 14. CDR3 length: 18 amino acids. Germline V gene lookup returns CDR1 SGHVS and CDR2 FQNEAQ.